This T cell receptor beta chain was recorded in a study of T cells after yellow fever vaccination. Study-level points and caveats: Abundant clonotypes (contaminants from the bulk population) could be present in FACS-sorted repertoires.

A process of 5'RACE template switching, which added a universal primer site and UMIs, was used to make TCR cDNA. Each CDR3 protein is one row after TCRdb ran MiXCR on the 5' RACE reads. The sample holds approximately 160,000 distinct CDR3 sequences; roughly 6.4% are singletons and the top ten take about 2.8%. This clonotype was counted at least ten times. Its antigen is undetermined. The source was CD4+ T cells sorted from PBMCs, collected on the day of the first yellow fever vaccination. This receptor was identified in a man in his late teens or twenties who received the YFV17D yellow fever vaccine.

CDR3 nucleotides: TGTGCCAGCAAATGGCATGAGGGCACAGATACGCAGTATTTT. Translating gives CASKWHEGTDTQYF. The J gene is TRBJ2-3, the V gene TRBV7-2; no definite D call. Germline CDR1 reads SGHTA; CDR2 reads FQGNSA. V shed 7 bases and J shed 1 base, with 12 bases lying between them. The CDR3 spans 14 residues.